This T cell receptor beta chain comes out of a study of cytomegalovirus exposure and HLA in healthy donors. In the PCR, 60 Vbeta and 13 Jbeta primers were used. Repertoires were generated with immunoSEQ multiplex PCR, while TCRdb's copy carries only in-frame clones and drops some. The top ten hold 3.9% of the sample, which has 120,000 to 150,000 clones, about 75% seen once. V dropped 4 bases and J dropped 4 bases, with 15 bases sitting between them. CDR1 LNHDA and CDR2 SQIVND come from the germline V gene (reference sequence). The CDR3 loop spans 15 amino acids. Notes on the study in general: A highly shared variant cluster was judged a likely technical artifact. The study labeled around 160 TCR beta chains cytomegalovirus-associated.

A note on this clone: Its antigen remains unidentified.

This TCR came from a man aged 18 to 30 in good health and CMV-seronegative. Sequencing input: PBMCs. The V call is TRBV19, the J call TRBJ2-3; a possible D gene is TRBD2 (7 bases). CDR3 sequence reads: CASSRGTGRADTQYF. The CDR3 region has the DNA TGTGCCAGTAGTAGGGGCACAGGGAGGGCAGATACGCAGTATTTT. Variable domain in full (rest from reference TRBV19 and TRBJ2-3): DGGITQSPKYLFRKEGQNVTLSCEQNLNHDAMYWYRQDPGQGLRLIYYSQIVNDFQKGDIAEGYSVSREKKESFPLTVTSAQKNPTAFYLCASSRGTGRADTQYFGPGTRLTVL.